Listed below are T cell receptor beta chains from one sample, sequenced in a study of cytomegalovirus exposure and HLA in healthy donors. TCRdb's copy holds only in-frame clones and misses some; the assay was immunoSEQ multiplex PCR. The data show about 260,000 clones, with approximately 84% seen just once and 1.5% to 2.5% held by the top ten. Source material: PBMCs. The receptors stem from a woman in her 40s in good health and CMV-seropositive. The CDR3 runs from the conserved cysteine through the conserved F or W. D genes are given only for firm matches. Size is stated for part of the rows, as once, few or many counts, or as a class when the clone is expanded.

>TRBV19|NA|TRBJ1-2|NA
CASSNRQAVYGYTF
TGTGCCAGTAGTAACCGACAGGCAGTCTATGGCTACACCTTC
>TRBV5-1|NA|TRBJ1-5|NA
CASSSGGNQPQHF
TGCGCCAGCAGTTCCGGGGGCAATCAGCCCCAGCATTTT
>TRBV5-1|TRBD2|TRBJ2-2|NA
CASQVVAGDGTGELFF
TGCGCCAGCCAGGTGGTAGCGGGGGATGGCACCGGGGAGCTGTTTTTT
>TRBV28|NA|TRBJ1-1|NA
CASSPGTHTEAFF
TGTGCCAGCAGTCCCGGGACACACACTGAAGCTTTCTTT
>TRBV27|TRBD2|TRBJ2-3|NA
CASSPLRLSGGTTDTQYF
TGTGCCAGCAGTCCCCTGAGGTTATCGGGAGGGACCACAGATACGCAGTATTTT
>TRBV30|TRBD1|TRBJ1-2|NA
CAWVSGQGFYGYTF
TGTGCCTGGGTCTCGGGACAGGGTTTCTATGGCTACACCTTC
>TRBV19|NA|TRBJ1-1|NA
CASSIDAGLNTEAFF
TGTGCCAGTAGTATAGATGCGGGGTTGAACACTGAAGCTTTCTTT
>TRBV7-9|TRBD2|TRBJ2-1|NA
CASGLGLGDNEQFF
TGTGCCAGCGGGTTGGGACTAGGAGACAATGAGCAGTTCTTC
>TRBV9|TRBD2|TRBJ2-7|NA
CASSAGLAGGRSYF
TGTGCCAGCAGCGCGGGACTAGCGGGAGGGCGTTCGTACTTC
>TRBV28|TRBD1|TRBJ2-1|NA
CASSPKQGHEQFF
TGTGCCAGCAGTCCAAAACAGGGGCATGAGCAGTTCTTC
>TRBV30|TRBD2|TRBJ2-7|NA
CALATGTSGYEQYF
TGTGCCTTGGCTACCGGGACTAGCGGTTACGAGCAGTACTTC
>TRBV6-5|TRBD1|TRBJ2-7|NA
CASSYLPGQSYEQYF
TGTGCCAGCAGTTACCTACCGGGACAGTCCTACGAGCAGTACTTC
>TRBV19|NA|TRBJ2-7|NA
CASSDIMGGLYEQYF
TGTGCCAGTAGCGATATCATGGGGGGGCTCTACGAGCAGTACTTC
>TRBV9|TRBD2|TRBJ2-3|few
CASSVAERERDTQYF
TGTGCCAGCAGCGTAGCCGAGCGGGAGAGAGATACGCAGTATTTT
>TRBV27|TRBD2|TRBJ2-1|NA
CASSFSGGTYNEQFF
TGTGCCAGCAGTTTTAGCGGGGGGACCTACAATGAGCAGTTCTTC
>TRBV30|TRBD1|TRBJ1-1|NA
CAWTTGTGWANTEAFF
TGTGCCTGGACAACCGGGACAGGCTGGGCGAACACTGAAGCTTTCTTT
>TRBV6-6|NA|TRBJ2-6|NA
CASSARVSGANVLTF
TGTGCCAGCAGTGCACGGGTCTCTGGGGCCAACGTCCTGACTTTC
>TRBV28|NA|TRBJ1-5|NA
CASKVRATVRPHQPQHF
TGTGCCAGCAAAGTCAGGGCCACTGTACGACCTCATCAGCCCCAGCATTTT
>TRBV5-1|TRBD2|TRBJ2-1|NA
CASSLGLALNEQFF
TGCGCCAGCAGCTTGGGACTAGCGCTCAATGAGCAGTTCTTC
>TRBV6-1|TRBD1|TRBJ1-5|NA
CASSDWTGYSNQPQHF
TGTGCCAGCAGTGATTGGACAGGGTATAGCAATCAGCCCCAGCATTTT
>TRBV7-7|TRBD2|TRBJ2-5|NA
CASSSVAGGAETQYF
TGTGCCAGCAGCTCGGTAGCGGGAGGAGCGGAGACCCAGTACTTC
>TRBV18|TRBD2|TRBJ2-1|few
CASSPPLAGSSYNEQFF
TGTGCCAGCTCACCACCGTTAGCGGGGAGCTCCTACAATGAGCAGTTCTTC
>TRBV10-3|TRBD2|TRBJ2-3|NA
CAIRGTSGSNADTQYF
TGTGCCATCAGGGGGACTAGCGGGAGTAACGCAGATACGCAGTATTTT
>TRBV6-1|NA|TRBJ1-4|NA
CASSVGLSDEKLFF
TGTGCCAGCAGTGTGGGACTGAGCGATGAAAAACTGTTTTTT
>TRBV10-3|TRBD1|TRBJ1-2|NA
CATRDSTNYGYTF
TGTGCCACCCGGGACAGCACGAACTATGGCTACACCTTC
>TRBV13|NA|TRBJ2-1|NA
CASSLVQGIYNEQFF
TGTGCCAGCAGCTTAGTGCAGGGGATCTACAATGAGCAGTTCTTC
>TRBV19|TRBD2|TRBJ2-2|NA
CASSIEPGGAGGVTGELFF
TGTGCCAGTAGTATAGAACCCGGTGGCGCGGGAGGGGTCACCGGGGAGCTGTTTTTT
>TRBV16|NA|TRBJ1-4|NA
CASSGAVNEKLFF
TGTGCCAGCAGCGGGGCAGTAAATGAAAAACTGTTTTTT
>TRBV6-1|TRBD2|TRBJ2-7|NA
CASTNQGGSGGEQYF
TGTGCCAGCACCAATCAGGGCGGGAGTGGGGGTGAGCAGTACTTC
>TRBV27|NA|TRBJ2-1|few
CASNRLGVSYNEQFF
TGTGCCAGCAACCGGTTGGGCGTTTCCTACAATGAGCAGTTCTTC
>TRBV18|NA|TRBJ2-7|NA
CASSPGGSSYEQYF
TGTGCCAGCTCACCAGGGGGGAGTTCCTACGAGCAGTACTTC
>TRBV7-9|NA|TRBJ2-2|few
CASSLVAPITGELFF
TGTGCCAGCAGCCTCGTAGCGCCCATCACCGGGGAGCTGTTTTTT
>TRBV28|NA|TRBJ1-2|NA
CASSLTGPNYGYTF
TGTGCCAGCAGTTTGACAGGTCCTAACTATGGCTACACCTTC
>TRBV4-3|NA|TRBJ2-1|NA
CASSQGDTGLYNEQFF
TGCGCCAGCAGCCAAGGGGACACCGGGCTTTACAATGAGCAGTTCTTC
>TRBV9|TRBD1|TRBJ2-2|once
CATGTGLNTGELFF
TGTGCCACAGGGACAGGGCTAAACACCGGGGAGCTGTTTTTT
>TRBV28|NA|TRBJ2-3|NA
CASSLTPGQNTDTQYF
TGTGCCAGCAGTTTAACGCCGGGACAAAACACAGATACGCAGTATTTT
>TRBV9|TRBD2|TRBJ2-2|NA
CASSDRTSGTGELFF
TGTGCCAGCAGCGATCGGACTAGCGGAACCGGGGAGCTGTTTTTT
>TRBV5-6|NA|TRBJ1-3|NA
CASRPVGAGNTIYF
TGTGCCAGCAGACCCGTGGGGGCAGGAAACACCATATATTTT
>TRBV5-5|NA|TRBJ1-2|NA
CASSLATGPPYGYTF
TGTGCCAGCAGCTTGGCAACAGGCCCTCCCTATGGCTACACCTTC
>TRBV11-2|NA|TRBJ1-2|NA
CASSPGKDYGYTF
TGTGCCAGCAGCCCAGGGAAGGACTATGGCTACACCTTC
>TRBV9|TRBD2|TRBJ2-3|NA
CASSVGGSGTLTDTQYF
TGTGCCAGCAGCGTAGGTGGTAGCGGGACCCTCACAGATACGCAGTATTTT
>TRBV28|NA|TRBJ1-2|few
CASNPGGFYGYTF
TGTGCCAGCAACCCCGGCGGGTTCTATGGCTACACCTTC
>TRBV27|NA|TRBJ2-1|NA
CASSLSGSSYNEQFF
TGTGCCAGCAGTTTATCCGGGAGCTCCTACAATGAGCAGTTCTTC
>TRBV27|TRBD2|TRBJ2-1|NA
CASSPPGLAAYNEQFF
TGTGCCAGCAGTCCGCCGGGACTAGCTGCCTACAATGAGCAGTTCTTC
>TRBV5-4|NA|TRBJ2-1|NA
CASSLDYSYNEQFF
TGTGCCAGCAGCCTCGACTATTCCTACAATGAGCAGTTCTTC
>TRBV5-1|NA|TRBJ2-2|NA
CASSPNPGTGELFF
TGCGCCAGCAGCCCCAACCCCGGCACCGGGGAGCTGTTTTTT
>TRBV4-1|NA|TRBJ2-5|once
CASSQDPLAVETQYF
TGCGCCAGCAGCCAAGATCCCCTAGCTGTCGAGACCCAGTACTTC
>TRBV5-1|NA|TRBJ2-5|once
CASSLVPELGETQYF
TGCGCCAGCAGCTTGGTGCCGGAGTTGGGAGAGACCCAGTACTTC
>TRBV28|NA|TRBJ2-5|once
CASSFGGQLQETQYF
TGTGCCAGCAGTTTCGGGGGACAGCTCCAAGAGACCCAGTACTTC
>TRBV5-1|NA|TRBJ1-1|NA
CASNWAVNTEAFF
TGCGCCAGCAACTGGGCCGTGAACACTGAAGCTTTCTTT
>TRBV4-3|NA|TRBJ1-1|NA
CASSRGQGTGNTEAFF
TGCGCCAGCAGCCGAGGTCAGGGGACGGGGAACACTGAAGCTTTCTTT
>TRBV27|TRBD2|TRBJ2-3|NA
CASRLLSGSRSDTQYF
TGTGCCAGCAGACTCCTAAGCGGGAGTAGGTCAGATACGCAGTATTTT
>TRBV28|TRBD1|TRBJ1-2|NA
CASNHRGNYGYTF
TGTGCCAGCAATCACAGGGGAAACTATGGCTACACCTTC
>TRBV4-3|NA|TRBJ2-3|NA
CASSRTNTGVDTQYF
TGCGCCAGCAGCCGGACAAACACTGGGGTAGATACGCAGTATTTT
>TRBV7-2|NA|TRBJ1-4|NA
CASSSGGGSNEKLFF
TGTGCCAGCAGCTCCGGGGGGGGCTCTAATGAAAAACTGTTTTTT
>TRBV27|TRBD1|TRBJ2-7|NA
CASGTGGPYEQYF
TGTGCCAGCGGGACAGGGGGTCCCTACGAGCAGTACTTC